The 31 T cell receptor beta chains below come from one sample, sequenced in a study of CD8+ T cells in alopecia areata. Treatment here: oral pan-JAK inhibitor, 5-10 mg twice daily. Extracted RNA was reverse transcribed, and the resulting cDNA served as sequencing template. TCRdb's table, derived via immunoSEQ multiplex PCR, lists solely in-frame clones and lacks some. This repertoire shows 210,000 or so clones, more than 60% found once; its top ten account for around 1.2%. Specimen: CD4+ T cells sorted from blood, collected between weeks 43 and 45, from a patient treated with tofacitinib. The receptors were sampled from a human donor with alopecia areata.

This clone was observed a few times. The V gene is TRBV29-1, the J gene TRBJ1-1; TRBD1 might be the D (6 bases). This CDR3 contains 11 residues. Germline V lookup: CDR1 SQVTM, CDR2 ANQGSEA. Trimming pared 6 bases from V and 8 bases from J, leaving 13 bases between. The CDR3 region is CSVEPGQEAFF. The CDR3 DNA reads TGCAGCGTCGAACCTGGACAGGAAGCTTTCTTT.

V usage is TRBV5-1 and J usage is TRBJ2-4, with a possible D match to TRBD1 (5 bases). The germline V and J ends were trimmed by 4 bases and 8 bases, with 22 bases remaining between them. The germline gives CDR1 SGHRS, CDR2 YFSETQ. The CDR3 has 16 residues. In DNA form, the CDR3 reads TGCGCCAGCAGCCCCGTGCGACAGACATCCGTGGACATTCAGTACTTC. Protein: CASSPVRQTSVDIQYF.

As concerns this clone: Other nucleotide sequences from this sample produce the same CDR3. This sequence joins TRBV29-1 and TRBJ1-5, with D possibly being TRBD1 (5 bases). Germline V lookup: CDR1 SQVTM, CDR2 ANQGSEA. The CDR3 totals 13 residues. The V end lost 4 bases, the J end lost 2 bases, and 9 bases lay between the germline ends. The CDR3 DNA reads as TGCAGCGTTGGGGGCTTTGGCAATCAGCCCCAGCATTTT. Its protein is CSVGGFGNQPQHF.

This clone was seen a handful of times. The rearrangement joins TRBV29-1 to TRBJ2-5; D not certain. The ends were cut back, 7 bases at V and 1 base at J, with 10 bases in the middle. Germline V gene sequence: CDR1 SQVTM, CDR2 ANQGSEA. This CDR3 has 12 residues. CDR3 loop: CSALGRQETQYF. CDR3 DNA sequence: TGCAGCGCCCTAGGACGCCAAGAGACCCAGTACTTC.

This clone was seen a handful of times. The CDR3 region is CSVGGADKTQYF. The CDR3, as DNA: TGCAGCGTTGGAGGGGCAGACAAGACCCAGTACTTC. The chain employs TRBV29-1 and TRBJ2-5, with D perhaps given as TRBD1 or TRBD2 (5 bases each). V was cut by 4 bases and J by 6 bases, with 12 bases left in between. The CDR3 runs to 12 residues. CDR1 and CDR2 (germline): SQVTM, ANQGSEA.

The chain carries TRBV2 and TRBJ2-1; D is possibly TRBD2 (5 bases). V was pared by 1 base and J by 6 bases, with 13 bases between. This CDR3 has 15 residues. CDR1 and CDR2 (germline): SNHLY, FYNNEI. CDR3 coding DNA: TGTGCCAGCAGTGAAGGGTTGAGGGCCGGCAATGAGCAGTTCTTC. This codes for CASSEGLRAGNEQFF.

This clone was detected only once. Other DNA sequences of this sample code for an identical CDR3. The V and J genes are TRBV14 and TRBJ1-5; D not resolved. The CDR3 is made up of 13 amino acids. The germline gives CDR1 SGHDN, CDR2 FVKESK. Trimming pared 1 base from V and 4 bases from J, leaving 5 bases between. The CDR3 bases are TGTGCCAGCAGCCAAGGGGGTAATCAGCCCCAGCATTTT. This encodes CASSQGGNQPQHF.

This rearrangement joins TRBV5-4 to TRBJ2-4; TRBD1 matches 9 bases. The V gene end was trimmed by 4 bases and the J gene end by 0 bases; junction bases not matched to a gene: 5. Germline V gene data show CDR1 as SGHNT and CDR2 as YYREEE (reference sequence). There are 16 residues in the CDR3. CDR3 region: CASSTTTGGAKNIQYF. The CDR3 nucleotides are TGTGCCAGCAGCACCACGACAGGGGGAGCCAAAAACATTCAGTACTTC.

The rearrangement joins TRBV30 to TRBJ1-2, with TRBD1 as a possible D gene (5 bases). The CDR3 covers 11 residues. The germline V gene has CDR1 GTSNPN and CDR2 SVGIG (reference sequence). V was shortened by 5 bases and J by 4 bases, with 8 bases between the two germline ends. DNA of the CDR3: TGTGCCTGGGACGACAGCTATGGCTACACCTTC. As protein: CAWDDSYGYTF.

The V and J genes are TRBV6-5 and TRBJ2-1; 13 bases align to TRBD2. V shed 0 bases and J 16 bases; nucleotides not matched to a gene: 3. Per the germline V gene, CDR1 is MNHEY and CDR2 is SVGAGI. CDR3 length equals 13 residues. CDR3 region: CASSYSTSGGRFF. The CDR3 DNA follows: TGTGCCAGCAGTTACTCGACTAGCGGGGGGCGATTCTTC.

This clone was observed a few times. This chain joins TRBV10-3 and TRBJ2-3; 7 bases agree with TRBD2. Losses at the gene ends were 3 bases for V and 4 bases for J; bases not matched to a gene: 4. This CDR3 region has 14 residues. Germline-derived CDR1 and CDR2 are ENHRY and SYGVKD. CDR3 nucleotides: TGTGCCATCAGTGAAATAGCGGGCCCAGATACGCAGTATTTT. Its protein is CAISEIAGPDTQYF.

This chain uses TRBV5-1 with TRBJ2-3; 8 bases agree with TRBD2. V shed 4 bases and J 0 bases; nucleotides not matched to a gene: 10. The germline V gene has CDR1 SGHRS and CDR2 YFSETQ. This CDR3 has 17 residues. In DNA, the CDR3 is TGCGCCAGCAGCAGGGAAGGAATAGCGGGGAGCACAGATACGCAGTATTTT. It yields the protein CASSREGIAGSTDTQYF.

The V call is TRBV4-3, the J call TRBJ1-4; 7 bases are shared with TRBD1. V was pared by 3 bases and J by 7 bases, with 8 bases of the junction left unmatched. This CDR3 has 15 amino acids. Germline-derived CDR1 and CDR2 are LGHNA and YSLEER. The CDR3 nucleotides are TGCGCCAGCAGCCAGACAGGGTTGTCACCTGAAAAACTGTTTTTT. Protein: CASSQTGLSPEKLFF.

This clone has more than one count but fewer than ten. The V and J genes are TRBV5-1 and TRBJ1-1, with no clear D. V dropped 6 bases and J dropped 1 base, with 13 bases sitting between them. The CDR3 extends over 14 amino acids. Germline CDR1 and CDR2: SGHRS and YFSETQ. The CDR3 nucleotides read TGCGCCAGCACCCCTACAGACCGGAACACTGAAGCTTTCTTT. Translating it yields CASTPTDRNTEAFF. Full variable domain (rest looked up from reference TRBV5-1 and TRBJ1-1): KAGVTQTPRYLIKTRGQQVTLSCSPISGHRSVSWYQQTPGQGLQFLFEYFSETQRNKGNFPGRFSGRQFSNSRSEMNVSTLELGDSALYLCASTPTDRNTEAFFGQGTRLTVV.

The rearrangement joins TRBV19 to TRBJ2-7, with 8 bases fitting TRBD1. This CDR3 is built from 13 residues. V was clipped by 4 bases and J by 7 bases; unmatched bases: 6. The V gene's germline CDR1 is LNHDA and CDR2 SQIVND (reference sequence). The CDR3 reads CASSTDRGKEQYF. Written as DNA, the CDR3 is TGTGCCAGTAGTACCGACAGGGGAAAGGAGCAGTACTTC.

Only a few counts were recorded for this clone. CDR3 nucleotides: TGCAGCGTTATCAGGCAGCTGAACACTGAAGCTTTCTTT. Its translation is CSVIRQLNTEAFF. The chain is built from TRBV29-1 and TRBJ1-1; D not resolved. Germline assignment: CDR1 SQVTM and CDR2 ANQGSEA. V lost 5 bases to trimming and J lost 0 bases, with 10 bases between them. The CDR3 is made up of 13 amino acids.

The chain employs TRBV9 and TRBJ2-2; tentative D call: TRBD2 (5 bases). The CDR3 loop spans 16 amino acids. The ends were cut back, 0 bases at V and 2 bases at J, with 11 bases in the middle. The germline gives CDR1 SGDLS, CDR2 YYNGEE. The CDR3 sequence is CASSVGAAPNTGELFF. CDR3 DNA: TGTGCCAGCAGCGTAGGAGCGGCCCCTAACACCGGGGAGCTGTTTTTT.

The V and J genes are TRBV4-3 and TRBJ1-1; D uncertain. The germline V gene has CDR1 LGHNA and CDR2 YSLEER. This CDR3 region has 15 residues. V lost 1 base and J lost 7, with 16 bases in between. The CDR3 DNA is TGCGCCAGCAGCCAAGTGAAGAGCCCTTTCCATGAAGCTTTCTTT. It specifies CASSQVKSPFHEAFF.

This chain uses TRBV10-3 with TRBJ2-7; no definite D call. CDR3 length equals 12 residues. V lost 2 bases, J lost 6 bases, and 8 bases lay in between. Germline V gene lookup returns CDR1 ENHRY and CDR2 SYGVKD. The CDR3 nucleotides read TGTGCCATCAGTGAGCAGGTTTCCGAGCAGTACTTC. It specifies CAISEQVSEQYF.

The chain links TRBV29-1 to TRBJ2-5; 7 bases are a match to TRBD2. V lost 1 base to trimming and J lost 5 bases; unmatched junction nucleotides: 7. Germline V gene sequence: CDR1 SQVTM, CDR2 ANQGSEA. CDR3 size: 14 residues. The CDR3 is CSVEVTAGRETQYF. DNA for the CDR3: TGCAGCGTTGAAGTAACAGCGGGGCGGGAGACCCAGTACTTC.

A note on this clone: Other DNA sequences in the same sample also yield this CDR3. The rearrangement uses TRBV7-8 and TRBJ2-6, with D perhaps TRBD2 (6 bases). This CDR3 contains 16 residues. Trimming took off 0 bases at V and 0 bases at J, with 6 bases between the two ends. CDR1 and CDR2 from the germline V gene are SGHVS and FQNEAQ. As DNA, the CDR3 is TGTGCCAGCAGCTTAGCGGGGGGCTCTGGGGCCAACGTCCTGACTTTC. Its translation: CASSLAGGSGANVLTF. Full variable domain (outside the CDR3, taken from reference TRBV7-8 and TRBJ2-6): GAGVSQSPRYKVAKRGQDVALRCDPISGHVSLFWYQQALGQGPEFLTYFQNEAQLDKSGLPSDRFFAERPEGSVSTLKIQRTQQEDSAVYLCASSLAGGSGANVLTFGAGSRLTVL.

A note on this clone: The germline gene is not matched at one end of the junction; a read error may be the cause. This chain uses TRBV14 with TRBJ2-5; 8 bases agree with TRBD1. Germline loops: CDR1 SGHDN, CDR2 FVKESK. This CDR3 is built from 10 residues. CDR3 region: CDRTGETQYF. The CDR3 DNA reads as TGCGATAGGACAGGGGAGACCCAGTACTTC.

The chain uses TRBV9 and TRBJ2-5; the D call may be TRBD1 or TRBD2 (5 bases each). This CDR3 is built from 15 residues. Germline V gene data show CDR1 as SGDLS and CDR2 as YYNGEE. Trimming stripped 3 bases from V and 2 bases from J, with 14 bases between. DNA of the CDR3: TGTGCCAGCAGCGCTGCCGGGACGCCTCAAGAGACCCAGTACTTC. It codes for CASSAAGTPQETQYF.

This rearrangement joins TRBV15 to TRBJ2-1; D gene unclear. Trimming took 1 base from V and 7 from J, leaving 8 bases between them. CDR3 size: 13 residues. The germline V gene encodes CDR1 LNHNV and CDR2 YYDKDF (reference sequence). The CDR3 nucleotides are TGTGCCACCAGCAGAGGCCCTGGGAATGAGCAGTTCTTC. Its protein is CATSRGPGNEQFF.

Remarks on this clone: Additional DNA sequences in this sample encode the identical CDR3. The V gene is TRBV29-1, the J gene TRBJ1-1, with D unresolved. Germline V gene sequence: CDR1 SQVTM, CDR2 ANQGSEA. This CDR3 is 12 amino acids long. The ends were cut back, 3 bases at V and 1 base at J, with 6 bases in the middle. In DNA form, the CDR3 reads TGCAGCGTTGAGGGCGGGAACACTGAAGCTTTCTTT. Protein: CSVEGGNTEAFF.

The chain couples TRBV30 to TRBJ1-1; D gene unclear. V dropped 1 base and J dropped 5 bases, with 8 bases sitting between them. The CDR3 extends over 12 amino acids. Germline values: CDR1 GTSNPN, CDR2 SVGIG (reference sequence). The CDR3 reads CAWSARRTEAFF. CDR3 bases: TGTGCCTGGAGTGCCAGGAGAACTGAAGCTTTCTTT. The full variable domain, in which reference TRBV30 and TRBJ1-1 provide the parts outside the CDR3, is SQTIHQWPATLVQPVGSPLSLECTVEGTSNPNLYWYRQAAGRGLQLLFYSVGIGQISSEVPQNLSASRPQDRQFILSSKKLLLSDSGFYLCAWSARRTEAFFGQGTRLTVV.

The rearrangement joins TRBV5-1 to TRBJ1-4; no reliable D call. Trimming left V 3 bases short and J 0 bases short, with 6 bases between. This CDR3 comprises 14 residues. Germline lookup yields CDR1 SGHRS and CDR2 YFSETQ. Written as DNA, the CDR3 is TGCGCCAGCAGCTACGATGCAACTAATGAAAAACTGTTTTTT. It translates to CASSYDATNEKLFF.

The V gene is TRBV7-2, the J gene TRBJ1-5; D is unclear. V was cut by 6 bases and J by 5 bases, with 11 bases left in between. CDR3 length: 13 amino acids. CDR1 and CDR2 (germline): SGHTA, FQGNSA. In DNA form, the CDR3 reads TGTGCCAGCAGTATAGGAATTTATCAGCCCCAGCATTTT. Translation gives CASSIGIYQPQHF.

The chain employs TRBV29-1 and TRBJ1-4, with TRBD1 identical over 7 bases. From germline, CDR1 is SQVTM and CDR2 ANQGSEA. V lost 6 bases to trimming and J lost 0 bases; unmatched junction nucleotides: 10. This CDR3 has 16 residues. The CDR3 bases are TGCAGCGTCCGACCGACAGGGCTCCCAACTAATGAAAAACTGTTTTTT. This gives the protein CSVRPTGLPTNEKLFF.

The genes are TRBV29-1 and TRBJ1-1; maybe TRBD1 (5 bases). Per the germline V gene, CDR1 is SQVTM and CDR2 is ANQGSEA. This CDR3 spans 14 amino acids. Between the trimmed V and J ends, which lost 4 bases and 5 bases, there was a span of 17 bases. The CDR3 sequence is CSVVVPGRMTEAFF. The CDR3 region has the DNA TGCAGCGTTGTAGTTCCAGGGCGAATGACTGAAGCTTTCTTT.

The V call is TRBV30, the J call TRBJ1-1; no firm D call. The germline gives CDR1 GTSNPN, CDR2 SVGIG (reference sequence). V lost 0 bases to trimming and J lost 9 bases, with 11 bases between them. There are 12 residues in the CDR3. The CDR3 loop reads CAWSVLRAQAFF. CDR3 nucleotides: TGTGCCTGGAGTGTACTAAGGGCCCAAGCTTTCTTT.